Presented here are 15 T cell receptor beta chains from one specimen sequenced in a study of CD8+CD57+ T cells in acquired aplastic anemia. Patients picked for sequencing had shown CD8+CD57+ cell expansion detected by flow cytometry. The use of genomic DNA as template underpinned the TCR beta VDJ and CDR3 profiling. TCRdb re-called the reads with MiXCR, one entry per CDR3 protein. The sample holds 200,000 to 300,000 distinct CDR3 sequences, about 80% seen once. Sequencing was done on a sample of sorted CD4+, CD8+, or CD8+CD57+ T cells (not recorded which) from PBMCs. The receptors shown here come from a human donor with aplastic anemia.

This clonotype was seen only a few times. The chain carries TRBV2 and TRBJ1-6; the D is unclear. Germline V gene lookup returns CDR1 SNHLY and CDR2 FYNNEI. The CDR3 spans 13 residues. The V and J ends lost 8 bases and 8 bases respectively, with 13 bases between them. The DNA of the CDR3 is TGTGCCAGCGCGGTAGACTCCTATTCACCCCTCCACTTT. Its translation is CASAVDSYSPLHF.

This sequence joins TRBV2 and TRBJ1-1; 7 bases map to TRBD1. This CDR3 is 14 amino acids long. With V trimmed by 3 bases and J by 4 bases, 5 bases remained unmatched. Germline V gene data show CDR1 as SNHLY and CDR2 as FYNNEI. The CDR3: CASSETGFATEAFF. The CDR3 region has the DNA TGTGCCAGCAGTGAGACAGGGTTTGCCACTGAAGCTTTCTTT.

As to this clonotype: The conserved closing phenylalanine or tryptophan is absent in this CDR3, likely reflecting a read error. It is unclear where the CDR3 begins or ends on the DNA, so no DNA is shown, and the CDR3 is as TCRdb lists it. This chain joins TRBV11-3 and TRBJ2-1; the table calls TRBD1, which could not be checked here. Germline V gene sequence: CDR1 SGHNT, CDR2 YENEEA. The CDR3 spans 9 amino acids, including both terminal residues. The CDR3 spells CASDLQLSC.

This rearrangement joins TRBV7-2 to TRBJ1-2, with D possibly being TRBD1 (6 bases). This CDR3 has 16 residues. From germline, CDR1 is SGHTA and CDR2 FQGNSA. V lost 5 bases and J 10 bases, leaving 26 bases between the germline ends. CDR3 nucleotide sequence: TGTGCCAGCAGCGCACAGGGTACGAACACTGAAGCTTTCTACACCTTC. Translating it yields CASSAQGTNTEAFYTF.

The rearrangement uses TRBV25-1 and TRBJ1-6, with unresolved D. Germline assignment: CDR1 MGHDK and CDR2 SYGVNS. The CDR3 has 15 residues. V was cut by 2 bases and J by 6 bases, with 11 bases left in between. CDR3 sequence (DNA): TGTGCCAGCAGTGAAATTGGGGTGCGTAATTCACCCCTCCACTTT. This sequence encodes CASSEIGVRNSPLHF.

This chain joins TRBV7-9 and TRBJ2-7; 7 bases are shared with TRBD1. J was trimmed by 6 bases and V by 3 bases; bases with no gene match: 11. The germline CDR1 and CDR2 sequences are SEHNR and FQNEAQ (reference sequence). This CDR3 comprises 15 residues. DNA of the CDR3: TGTGCCAGCAGCTTCGGGACAGAGAAATACACCGAGCAGTACGTC. This gives the protein CASSFGTEKYTEQYV.

The rearrangement joins TRBV7-8 to TRBJ1-3, with D perhaps TRBD1 (6 bases). The CDR3 is 16 amino acids. Germline-derived CDR1 and CDR2 are SGHVS and FQNEAQ. The V gene lost 5 bases and the J gene lost 4 bases, with 18 bases spanning the gap. The DNA of the CDR3 is TGTGCCAGCAGCCCACGACGACAGGCCAAAGGAAACACCATATATTTT. Translated: CASSPRRQAKGNTIYF.

J is TRBJ2-3 and V is TRBV20-1; D perhaps matches TRBD2 (6 bases). The germline gives CDR1 DFQATT, CDR2 SNEGSKA (reference sequence). The CDR3 contains 17 residues. Trimming removed 3 bases at V and 3 bases at J, with 22 bases between. CDR3 residues: CSASQPDEPAGTDTQYF. The CDR3 bases are TGCAGTGCTAGCCAACCGGACGAGCCGGCGGGGACAGATACGCAGTATTTT.

The CDR3 region has the DNA TGCGCCAGCAGTCAACCGGGACAGAACGGACTAGGGGGGTTCTACGAGCAGTACTTC. Encoded protein: CASSQPGQNGLGGFYEQYF. The genes are TRBV10-2 and TRBJ2-7; D is perhaps TRBD1 or TRBD2 (7 bases each). The CDR3 contains 19 residues. In germline, CDR1 is WSHSY, CDR2 SAAADI. Trimming removed 5 bases at V and 3 bases at J, with 29 bases between.

On this clonotype itself: The limits of the CDR3 on the DNA are not certain, so only TCRdb's listed CDR3 is given. The chain recombines TRBV9 with TRBJ2-7; the table's TRBD1 call for D was not verified on the DNA. The CDR3 is made up of 13 amino acids, end residues included. Germline CDR1 is SGDLS and CDR2 is YYNGEE. CDR3 amino acids: CASGVTGNIQYFV.

Ten or more counts support this clonotype. The V gene is TRBV19, the J gene TRBJ1-6; D ambiguous. The CDR3 spans 15 residues. V was shortened by 7 bases and J by 9 bases, with 19 bases between the two germline ends. Per germline, CDR1 LNHDA and CDR2 SQIVND (reference sequence). DNA of the CDR3: TGTGCCAGTACCAATACGGACGAGTTGACTTCACCCCTCCACTTT. Amino acids: CASTNTDELTSPLHF.

V is TRBV20-1 and J is TRBJ2-7, with D maybe TRBD1 (5 bases). The V end lost 6 bases, the J end lost 4 bases, and 19 bases lay between the germline ends. Germline values: CDR1 DFQATT, CDR2 SNEGSKA (reference sequence). This CDR3 spans 14 amino acids. CDR3 sequence reads: CSARLRVGAYEQYF. The CDR3 nucleotides read TGCAGTGCCCGCCTACGAGTTGGGGCATACGAGCAGTACTTC.

Turning to this clonotype: At one boundary the junction diverges from the germline segment, which might be a read error. The chain combines TRBV9 with TRBJ2-3; TRBD1 matches 7 bases. Germline V gene lookup returns CDR1 SGDLS and CDR2 YYNGEE. The CDR3 runs 13 residues. Written as DNA, the CDR3 is TGTGCCAGCGGGGAAGGGGGCACAGATCCGAATCATTTT. Its protein is CASGEGGTDPNHF.

This rearrangement joins TRBV7-9 to TRBJ2-1, with D possibly being TRBD2 (6 bases). With 7 bases removed from V and 11 bases from J, the gap between germline ends came to 18 bases. The CDR3 totals 13 residues. In germline, CDR1 is SEHNR, CDR2 FQNEAQ (reference sequence). The CDR3 DNA follows: TGTGCCAGCAATGATGGGAGGATCCATCAGCAGTTCTTC. This codes for CASNDGRIHQQFF.

This rearrangement joins TRBV5-1 to TRBJ1-1, with no clear D. V was trimmed by 4 bases and J by 7 bases, leaving 20 bases between them. The CDR3 is 15 amino acids. The germline gives CDR1 SGHRS, CDR2 YFSETQ. CDR3 sequence (DNA): TGCGCCAGCAGCAACACTAGCGGAGGAGGAGATGAAGCTTTCTTT. Translation gives CASSNTSGGGDEAFF.